The sequence of this TCR beta chain was determined in a study of cytomegalovirus exposure and HLA in healthy donors listed by TCRdb under 2017. Study-level background: According to an earlier analysis of several hundred of the donors, some 180 million T cells yielded roughly 110 million unique TCR beta sequences and approximately 280 Gb of sequence data. Class I and class II HLA loci were covered by the typing at four-digit resolution. The aim of the study was to test whether cataloging public T cell receptors could identify signatures of past pathogen exposure. Across some 400 genotyped donors of the cohort, an average of roughly 230,000 unique TCR beta nucleotide sequences per donor were sequenced, and roughly 20% of those sequences were non-productive. High-throughput TCR immunosequencing, statistical association of individual TCRs with disease status, and machine learning were combined to predict cytomegalovirus infection status. The number of typed donors differed by locus: roughly 620-640 for A, B, C, DRB1 and DQB1; 500 to 550 for DQA1; approximately 600 for DPA1; and roughly 490 for DPB1. All discovery cohort repertoires had been generated on a single sequencing platform. A later analysis re-analyzed previously published TCR beta repertoires from approximately 700 donors and added high-resolution HLA genotyping to study TCR occurrence patterns. Along with the roughly 610-subject first cohort, a separate validation cohort of over a hundred different subjects was used. The T cell repertoires of roughly 660 subjects were profiled by immunosequencing and related to cytomegalovirus serostatus. Roughly 300 gigabases of sequencing data and 78 million or so unique TCR sequences were included in an early release covering about 700 HLA-typed donors. In an earlier analysis of roughly 540 of the donors, high-throughput TCR beta sequencing was used to judge whether each TCR beta V gene segment behaved as functional or pseudogenic. Donor age, sex, ethnicity and CMV serostatus were compiled alongside the repertoire data. Rather than using new phenotypic data, the later analysis identified candidate immune exposures from TCR beta sequences and from how often those sequences occurred across donors. Four or five DR-DQ haplotypes were handled as single units for association and clustering because linkage in the cohort was strong. Of the roughly 430 genotyped donors, around 81% fell in the genetic ancestry cluster associated with self-reported Caucasian donors. A later genetic analysis used genome-wide SNP genotypes for about 65% of the 666 donors, treating that subset as a discovery cohort.

The germline V gene (reference sequence) gives CDR1 as MNHEY and CDR2 as SMNVEV. From cysteine to phenylalanine, the CDR3 is 16 amino acids long. Of all the DNA, just the CDR3 is kept, 48 bases in frame from base 1. Trimmed from V: 3 bases; trimmed from J: 9 bases; junction bases lacking a gene match: 11. As regards this clone: It lacks a known antigen. Qualities for individual bases were not recorded, and no much larger clone is one base off.

Findings and caveats that apply to the study as a whole: This cohort had only TCR beta chains sequenced, and the lack of alpha or paired-chain data limited which features could be detected. While some public TCRs were present in many individuals, most TCR sequences turned up only very rarely across donors. When HLA alleles, especially DR and DQ, strongly co-occurred, TCR associations were difficult to assign to individual alleles. Linkage disequilibrium might explain the correlated functional status among segregating V segments, but an unknown experimental factor could not be excluded. In a later analysis, 16,951 TCR beta sequences were associated with specific HLA alleles at a false discovery rate of 0.05. In an earlier analysis of about 600 of the donors, most TCR beta V segments appeared in productive rearrangements about 87% or about 30% of the time, broadly matching IMGT annotations. In a later analysis, HLA-associated TCR beta chains were found to be more clonally expanded and to have lower generation probabilities than equally common non-associated chains. In a later analysis, TCR association rates were found to vary across HLA loci, with the most associated TCRs seen for DRB1 alleles and the fewest for HLA-C alleles. Three of the identified cytomegalovirus-associated TCR beta chains were confirmed in vitro to be specific for cytomegalovirus antigens. It was suggested by the authors that the approach could potentially be generalized to other disease states and immunological phenotypes. Most CMV-associated TCR beta chains appeared to be HLA-restricted in a later analysis, and the HLA associations seemed to be driven largely by CMV exposure. A later genetic analysis associated a missense DCLRE1C variant with V-gene and J-gene trimming of TCR beta chains, and an independent cohort replicated the association. The classifier was reported to diagnose cytomegalovirus status with high specificity and sensitivity in both the original and validation cohorts. The earlier analysis of almost 600 of the donors excluded some 16 rarely observed V segments, including chromosome 9 orphons, because counts were too low. Roughly uniform sequencing depth across donors was assumed in presence/absence analyses, although this assumption may not hold. According to a later analysis, parvovirus B19, influenza, CMV and Epstein-Barr virus appeared linked to several top co-occurrence clusters. HLA typing was unavailable for some donors at each locus, so association tests used only the typed subset. In the study, about 150 TCR beta chains were listed as associated with cytomegalovirus. For the cohort, immune exposure information was limited to CMV serostatus. A later genetic analysis reported fewer N-insertions in productive TCRs among donors in an Asian-associated ancestry cluster than the roughly 700-donor mean. A further reported finding was that TCR beta sequences accurately predicted the HLA-A and HLA-B alleles for most subjects in the first cohort. Some IMGT-functional V segments, including TRBV6-2 and TRBV6-3, could not be distinguished by the 87-base-pair reads and were therefore excluded. The sequencing pipeline was judged likely to have produced a cluster of highly shared sequence variants as a technical artifact.

Receptor amplification or capture employed the immunoSEQ multiplex PCR assay. A mixture of 60 forward primers for TCR Vbeta segments and 13 reverse primers for TCR Jbeta segments was used in the multiplex PCR. The CDR3 region of rearranged TCR beta genes was amplified from genomic DNA with a multiplex PCR assay. Amplified TCR beta libraries were sequenced as 87-base-pair reads on the Illumina HiSeq System. In the source study's methods: A later analysis tallied around 82 million unique TCR beta chains across the 600 to 700 repertoires, and around 12 million of those chains were shared by two or more donors. Raw reads were error-corrected and collapsed into unique sequences by a nearest-neighbor algorithm in which closely related sequences were merged to remove PCR and sequencing errors. Alignment of CDR3 sequences to IMGT reference sequences was used to assign V, D and J gene segments. For a sequence to be retained, a match of at least six nucleotides was required to both a V gene segment and a J gene segment. A rearrangement was called productive if the CDR3 had no stop codons and remained in frame with V and J, and every other rearrangement was called non-productive. Following IMGT convention, CDR3 was defined as the stretch from the second conserved V-encoded cysteine to the conserved J-encoded phenylalanine. The earlier analysis of about 500 of the donors excluded sequences that lacked an unambiguous match to a single V gene segment. An earlier analysis of about 600 of the donors called V segments functional above 56.7% productive rearrangements and segregating when the between-donor standard deviation exceeded 5%. To diagnose cytomegalovirus status from the catalog of TCR beta chain sequences, a statistical classification framework was built. V and J gene assignment, in a later analysis, came from comparing TCR nucleotide sequences with IMGT/GENE-DB human TR gene sequences. Using the TCRdist pipeline, a later analysis assigned CDR3 sequences along with most-parsimonious VDJ recombination scenarios. In a later analysis, every TCR beta chain was defined by the combination of its CDR3 amino acid sequence and its V-gene family, and reads without a unique V-gene family were dropped. To address suspected cross-contamination and a sequencing artifact, a later analysis removed roughly 640 highly shared, low-generation-probability nucleotide sequences. For each public chain, a later analysis derived a clonal expansion index from normalized ranks of inferred template counts within each repertoire. In a later analysis, generation probabilities were computed with a VDJ recombination model fitted to out-of-frame rearrangements, and the resulting probabilities were checked against IGoR. Hypergeometric tests were used in a later analysis to score TCR-TCR, TCR-HLA and TCR-CMV co-occurrence, with a repertoire-size bias correction applied to the TCR pairs. To estimate false discovery rates, a later analysis permuted the HLA or CMV assignments 20 times. In a later analysis, co-occurring TCRs were grouped with DBSCAN, and TCRdist sequence similarity was added when clustering was performed within HLA-allele-positive subsets. For co-occurrence clustering, repertoires with fewer than 30,000 or more than 120,000 public chains were excluded, along with four to six repertoires with anomalous nucleotide sharing. The clones in this table, taken by TCRdb from immuneACCESS, are in-frame only. Not every clone is retained; where verified, under half of the shortfall comes from an unresolved V gene, and the cause of the rest is unknown. Clonal size and the V and J genes are those of that table, whereas D and trimming came from the DNA. The sample table shows 90,000 to 100,000 clones, and roughly 76% are seen once. The biggest ten clones account for about 2.5% of the sample.

The cohort consisted of more than 650 healthy bone marrow donors. All cohort members were sampled while nominally healthy, although unrecorded immune exposures were likely present. The donor tested CMV seronegative and was one of the 352 seronegative cohort members. Each donor provided a peripheral blood sample, and peripheral blood mononuclear cells were used for TCR beta sequencing. The Qiagen DNeasy Blood Extraction Kit was used to extract genomic DNA from the blood cell samples. The chain was built from TRBV27 and TRBJ2-1, with 10 bases aligning to TRBD2. Sequencing was performed on PBMCs. The receptor comes from a man aged 45-65 years in good health and CMV-seronegative. The DNA is as follows: TGTGCCAGCAGTTTGGCCCTAGCGGGAGCAGGTATTGAGCAGTTCTTC. Translated, this gives CASSLALAGAGIEQFF.